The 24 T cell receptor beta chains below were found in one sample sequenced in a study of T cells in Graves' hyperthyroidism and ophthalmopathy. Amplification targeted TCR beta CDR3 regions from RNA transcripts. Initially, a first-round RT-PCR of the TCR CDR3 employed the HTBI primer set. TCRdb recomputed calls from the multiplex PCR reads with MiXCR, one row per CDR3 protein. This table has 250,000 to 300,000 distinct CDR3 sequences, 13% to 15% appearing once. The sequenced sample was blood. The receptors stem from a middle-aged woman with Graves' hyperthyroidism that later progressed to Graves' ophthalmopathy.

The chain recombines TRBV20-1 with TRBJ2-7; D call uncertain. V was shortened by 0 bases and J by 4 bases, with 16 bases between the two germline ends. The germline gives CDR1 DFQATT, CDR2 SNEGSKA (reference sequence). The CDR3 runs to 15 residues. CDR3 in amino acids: CSARDAGLPRYEQYF. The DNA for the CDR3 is TGCAGTGCTAGAGATGCCGGCCTACCAAGGTACGAGCAGTACTTC.

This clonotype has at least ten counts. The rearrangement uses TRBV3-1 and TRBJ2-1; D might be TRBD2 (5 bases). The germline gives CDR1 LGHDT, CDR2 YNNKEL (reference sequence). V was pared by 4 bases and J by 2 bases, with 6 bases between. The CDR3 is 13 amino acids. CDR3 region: CASSPSPYNEQFF. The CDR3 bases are TGTGCCAGCAGCCCTAGCCCCTACAATGAGCAGTTCTTC.

The chain's CDR3 is CASSQQRNTEAFF. CDR3 coding DNA: TGTGCCAGTAGCCAACAAAGGAACACTGAAGCTTTCTTT. This chain joins TRBV19 and TRBJ1-1, with D hard to call. V was cut by 6 bases and J by 1 base, with 9 bases left in between. Germline loops: CDR1 LNHDA, CDR2 SQIVND (reference sequence). The CDR3 totals 13 residues. The complete variable domain, with remaining parts taken from reference TRBV19 and TRBJ1-1, reads DGGITQSPKYLFRKEGQNVTLSCEQNLNHDAMYWYRQDPGQGLRLIYYSQIVNDFQKGDIAEGYSVSREKKESFPLTVTSAQKNPTAFYLCASSQQRNTEAFFGQGTRLTVV.

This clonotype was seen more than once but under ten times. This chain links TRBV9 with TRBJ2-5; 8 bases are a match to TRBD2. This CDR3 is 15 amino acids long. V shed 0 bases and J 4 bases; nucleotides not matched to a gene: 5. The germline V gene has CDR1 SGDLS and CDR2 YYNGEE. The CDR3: CASSVDAGGPETQYF. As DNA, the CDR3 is TGTGCCAGCAGCGTAGATGCGGGAGGACCAGAGACCCAGTACTTC. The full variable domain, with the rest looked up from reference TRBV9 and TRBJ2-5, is DSGVTQTPKHLITATGQRVTLRCSPRSGDLSVYWYQQSLDQGLQFLIQYYNGEERAKGNILERFSAQQFPDLHSELNLSSLELGDSALYFCASSVDAGGPETQYFGPGTRLLVL.

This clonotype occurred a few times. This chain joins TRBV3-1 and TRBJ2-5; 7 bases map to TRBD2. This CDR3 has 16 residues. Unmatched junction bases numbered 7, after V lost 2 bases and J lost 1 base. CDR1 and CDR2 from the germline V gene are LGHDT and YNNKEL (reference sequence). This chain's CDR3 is CASSQYVSGSQETQYF. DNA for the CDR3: TGTGCCAGCAGCCAATACGTTAGCGGGTCCCAAGAGACCCAGTACTTC.

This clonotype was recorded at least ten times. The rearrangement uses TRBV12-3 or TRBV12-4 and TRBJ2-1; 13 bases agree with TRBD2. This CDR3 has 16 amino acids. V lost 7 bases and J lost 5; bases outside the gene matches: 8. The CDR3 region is CASKTGTSGINNEQFF. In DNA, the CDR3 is TGTGCCAGCAAAACCGGGACTAGCGGGATCAACAATGAGCAGTTCTTC.

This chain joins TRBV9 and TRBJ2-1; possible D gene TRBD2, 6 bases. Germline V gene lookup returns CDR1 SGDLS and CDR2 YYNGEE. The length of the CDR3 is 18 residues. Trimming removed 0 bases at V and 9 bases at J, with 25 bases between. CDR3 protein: CASSVEGLTHFLVAEQFF. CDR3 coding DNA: TGTGCCAGCAGCGTAGAGGGACTGACGCATTTTTTAGTTGCTGAGCAGTTCTTC.

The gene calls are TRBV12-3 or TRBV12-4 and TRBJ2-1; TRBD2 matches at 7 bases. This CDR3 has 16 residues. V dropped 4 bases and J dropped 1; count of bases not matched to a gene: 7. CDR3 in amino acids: CASSYTAGWSYNEQFF. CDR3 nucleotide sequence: TGTGCCAGCAGTTATACAGCGGGATGGTCCTACAATGAGCAGTTCTTC.

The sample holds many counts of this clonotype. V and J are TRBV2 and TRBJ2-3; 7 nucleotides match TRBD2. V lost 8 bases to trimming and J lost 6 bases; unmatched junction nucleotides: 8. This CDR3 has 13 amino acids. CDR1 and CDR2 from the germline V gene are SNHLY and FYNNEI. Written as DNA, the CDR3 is TGTGCCAGCGGAGTTCAACTAGCGGATACGCAGTATTTT. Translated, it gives CASGVQLADTQYF. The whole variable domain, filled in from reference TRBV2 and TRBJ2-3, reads EPEVTQTPSHQVTQMGQEVILRCVPISNHLYFYWYRQILGQKVEFLVSFYNNEISEKSEIFDDQFSVERPDGSNFTLKIRSTKLEDSAMYFCASGVQLADTQYFGPGTRLTVL.

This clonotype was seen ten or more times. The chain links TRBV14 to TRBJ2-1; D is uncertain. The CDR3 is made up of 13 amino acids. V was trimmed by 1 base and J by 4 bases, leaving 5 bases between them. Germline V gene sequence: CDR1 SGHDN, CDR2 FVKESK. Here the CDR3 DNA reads TGTGCCAGCAGCCAAGCCCAGTACAATGAGCAGTTCTTC. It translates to CASSQAQYNEQFF.

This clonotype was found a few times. CDR3 coding DNA: TGTGCCAGCAGCCAAGGATACGGCGGCAGGAACACCATATATTTT. Protein sequence: CASSQGYGGRNTIYF. V and J are TRBV3-1 and TRBJ1-3; D unresolved. The CDR3 is 15 residues long. CDR1 and CDR2 from the germline V gene are LGHDT and YNNKEL (reference sequence). Trimming left V 1 base short and J 7 bases short, with 14 bases between.

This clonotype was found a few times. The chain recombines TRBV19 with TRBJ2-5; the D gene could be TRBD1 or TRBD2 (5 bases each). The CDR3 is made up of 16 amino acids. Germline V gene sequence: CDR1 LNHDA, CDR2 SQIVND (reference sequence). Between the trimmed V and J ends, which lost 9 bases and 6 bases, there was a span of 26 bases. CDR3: CASPPGRRTRPKTQYF. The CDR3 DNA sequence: TGTGCCAGCCCGCCGGGGCGGCGAACTAGGCCCAAGACCCAGTACTTC.

DNA of the CDR3: TGTGCCAGCAGGCTTACCGGGACTAGCGGGAGTTACAATGAGCAGTTCTTC. Its protein product is CASRLTGTSGSYNEQFF. The V call is TRBV2, the J call TRBJ2-1; TRBD2 matches 14 bases. Losses at the gene ends were 6 bases for V and 4 bases for J; bases not matched to a gene: 8. This CDR3 comprises 17 residues. Germline-derived CDR1 and CDR2 are SNHLY and FYNNEI.

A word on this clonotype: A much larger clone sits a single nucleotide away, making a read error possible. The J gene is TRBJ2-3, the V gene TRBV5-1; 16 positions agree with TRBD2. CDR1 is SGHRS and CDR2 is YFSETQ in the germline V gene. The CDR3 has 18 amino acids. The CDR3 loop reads CTSSWGTSGRASADTQYF. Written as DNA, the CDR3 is TGCACCAGCAGCTGGGGGACTAGCGGGAGGGCCTCGGCAGATACGCAGTATTTT.

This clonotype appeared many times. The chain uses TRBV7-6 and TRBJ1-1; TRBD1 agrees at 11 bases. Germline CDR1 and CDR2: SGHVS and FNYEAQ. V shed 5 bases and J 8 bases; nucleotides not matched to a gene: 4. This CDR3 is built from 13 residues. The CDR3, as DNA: TGTGCCAGCAGCCCCTGGGACAGGGGGGAAGCTTTCTTT. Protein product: CASSPWDRGEAFF.

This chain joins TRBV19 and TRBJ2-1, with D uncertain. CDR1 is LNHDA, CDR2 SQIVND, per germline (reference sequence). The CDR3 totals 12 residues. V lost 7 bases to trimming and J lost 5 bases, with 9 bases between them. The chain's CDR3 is CASIDFNNEQFF. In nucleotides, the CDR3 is TGTGCCAGTATCGACTTCAACAATGAGCAGTTCTTC.

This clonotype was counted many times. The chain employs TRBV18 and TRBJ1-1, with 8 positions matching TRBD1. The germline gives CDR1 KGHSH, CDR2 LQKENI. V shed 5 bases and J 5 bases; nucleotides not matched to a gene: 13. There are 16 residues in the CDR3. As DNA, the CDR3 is TGTGCCAGCTCATCTCGGACAGGGTTGATGATTACTGAAGCTTTCTTT. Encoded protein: CASSSRTGLMITEAFF. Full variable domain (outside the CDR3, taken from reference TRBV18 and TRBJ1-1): NAGVMQNPRHLVRRRGQEARLRCSPMKGHSHVYWYRQLPEEGLKFMVYLQKENIIDESGMPKERFSAEFPKEGPSILRIQQVVRGDSAAYFCASSSRTGLMITEAFFGQGTRLTVV.

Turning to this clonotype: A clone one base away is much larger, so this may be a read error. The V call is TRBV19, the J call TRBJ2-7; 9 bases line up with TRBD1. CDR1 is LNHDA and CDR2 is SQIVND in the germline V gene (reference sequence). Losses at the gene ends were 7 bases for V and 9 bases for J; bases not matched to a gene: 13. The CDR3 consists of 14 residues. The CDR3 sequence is CASKKTGGGNGQYF. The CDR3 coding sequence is TGTGCCAGTAAAAAAACAGGGGGCGGAAACGGGCAGTACTTC.

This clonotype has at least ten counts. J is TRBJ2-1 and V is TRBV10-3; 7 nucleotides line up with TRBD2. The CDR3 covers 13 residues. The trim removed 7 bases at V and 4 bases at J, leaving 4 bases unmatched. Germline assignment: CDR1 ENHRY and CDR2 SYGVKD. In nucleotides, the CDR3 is TGTGCCATCACGAGCGGGGTTTACAATGAGCAGTTCTTC. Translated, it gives CAITSGVYNEQFF.

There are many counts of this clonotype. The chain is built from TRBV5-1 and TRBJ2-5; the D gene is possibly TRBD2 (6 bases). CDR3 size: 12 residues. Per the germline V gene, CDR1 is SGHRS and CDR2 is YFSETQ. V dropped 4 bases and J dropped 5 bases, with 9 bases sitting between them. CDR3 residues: CASSVRGETQYF. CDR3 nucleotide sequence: TGCGCCAGCAGCGTACGGGGGGAGACCCAGTACTTC.

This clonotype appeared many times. CDR3 DNA sequence: TGTGCCAGCAGCGCAACAGCGTTTCAGGATGAGCAGTTCTTC. Translated: CASSATAFQDEQFF. The chain is built from TRBV7-2 and TRBJ2-1; no firm D call. The CDR3 length is 14 residues. Germline V gives CDR1 SGHTA, CDR2 FQGNSA. V lost 5 bases and J lost 8, with 16 bases in between. Variable domain in full (rest from reference TRBV7-2 and TRBJ2-1): GAGVSQSPSNKVTEKGKDVELRCDPISGHTALYWYRQSLGQGLEFLIYFQGNSAPDKSGLPSDRFSAERTGGSVSTLTIQRTQQEDSAVYLCASSATAFQDEQFFGPGTRLTVL.

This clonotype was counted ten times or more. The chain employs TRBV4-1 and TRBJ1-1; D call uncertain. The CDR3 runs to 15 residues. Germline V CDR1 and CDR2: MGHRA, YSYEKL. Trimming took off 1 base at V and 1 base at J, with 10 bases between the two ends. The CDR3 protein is CASSQAGDPNTEAFF. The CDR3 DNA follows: TGCGCCAGCAGCCAAGCCGGAGACCCGAACACTGAAGCTTTCTTT.

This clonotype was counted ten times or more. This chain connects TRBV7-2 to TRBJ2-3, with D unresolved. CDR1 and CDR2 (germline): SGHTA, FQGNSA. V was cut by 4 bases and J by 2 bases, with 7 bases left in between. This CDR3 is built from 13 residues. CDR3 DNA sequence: TGTGCCAGCAGCTCGGCATTCACAGATACGCAGTATTTT. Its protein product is CASSSAFTDTQYF. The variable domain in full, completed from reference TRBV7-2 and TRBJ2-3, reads GAGVSQSPSNKVTEKGKDVELRCDPISGHTALYWYRQSLGQGLEFLIYFQGNSAPDKSGLPSDRFSAERTGGSVSTLTIQRTQQEDSAVYLCASSSAFTDTQYFGPGTRLTVL.

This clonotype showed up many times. CDR3 sequence: CASSLAVGGNQPQHF. The CDR3 coding sequence is TGTGCCAGCAGCTTAGCGGTCGGGGGCAATCAGCCCCAGCATTTT. The chain carries TRBV7-8 and TRBJ1-5; no clear D gene. This CDR3 region has 15 residues. The V gene lost 0 bases and the J gene lost 2 bases, with 8 bases spanning the gap. Germline V gene sequence: CDR1 SGHVS, CDR2 FQNEAQ. The full variable domain, in which reference TRBV7-8 and TRBJ1-5 provide the parts outside the CDR3, is GAGVSQSPRYKVAKRGQDVALRCDPISGHVSLFWYQQALGQGPEFLTYFQNEAQLDKSGLPSDRFFAERPEGSVSTLKIQRTQQEDSAVYLCASSLAVGGNQPQHFGDGTRLSIL.